This T cell receptor (beta chain) was documented in a study of shared clonotypes between healthy human individuals. The germline gives CDR1 MDHEN, CDR2 SYDVKM. J gave up 6 bases and V 8 bases, and 14 bases lay outside the gene matches. The CDR3 consists of 17 residues. Method: immunoSEQ multiplex PCR; TCRdb's copy keeps in-frame clones and lacks some. The sample carries millions of clones, 90% to 95% recorded once. The material sequenced was naive CD4+ T cells from PBMCs. Subset meaning: CD45RA+ positively selected. This sequence was found in a man aged 18 to 29 in good health. Some clones in this sample may be carry-over from other donors' samples. This chain connects TRBV28 to TRBJ2-1; 12 bases agree with TRBD2. This CDR3 reads CASGSVSSGRALNEQFF. For the CDR3, the DNA is TGTGCCAGCGGCTCCGTGTCTAGCGGGAGGGCCCTCAATGAGCAGTTCTTC. Complete variable domain (other parts from reference TRBV28 and TRBJ2-1): DVKVTQSSRYLVKRTGEKVFLECVQDMDHENMFWYRQDPGLGLRLIYFSYDVKMKEKGDIPEGYSVSREKKERFSLILESASTNQTSMYLCASGSVSSGRALNEQFFGPGTRLTVL.